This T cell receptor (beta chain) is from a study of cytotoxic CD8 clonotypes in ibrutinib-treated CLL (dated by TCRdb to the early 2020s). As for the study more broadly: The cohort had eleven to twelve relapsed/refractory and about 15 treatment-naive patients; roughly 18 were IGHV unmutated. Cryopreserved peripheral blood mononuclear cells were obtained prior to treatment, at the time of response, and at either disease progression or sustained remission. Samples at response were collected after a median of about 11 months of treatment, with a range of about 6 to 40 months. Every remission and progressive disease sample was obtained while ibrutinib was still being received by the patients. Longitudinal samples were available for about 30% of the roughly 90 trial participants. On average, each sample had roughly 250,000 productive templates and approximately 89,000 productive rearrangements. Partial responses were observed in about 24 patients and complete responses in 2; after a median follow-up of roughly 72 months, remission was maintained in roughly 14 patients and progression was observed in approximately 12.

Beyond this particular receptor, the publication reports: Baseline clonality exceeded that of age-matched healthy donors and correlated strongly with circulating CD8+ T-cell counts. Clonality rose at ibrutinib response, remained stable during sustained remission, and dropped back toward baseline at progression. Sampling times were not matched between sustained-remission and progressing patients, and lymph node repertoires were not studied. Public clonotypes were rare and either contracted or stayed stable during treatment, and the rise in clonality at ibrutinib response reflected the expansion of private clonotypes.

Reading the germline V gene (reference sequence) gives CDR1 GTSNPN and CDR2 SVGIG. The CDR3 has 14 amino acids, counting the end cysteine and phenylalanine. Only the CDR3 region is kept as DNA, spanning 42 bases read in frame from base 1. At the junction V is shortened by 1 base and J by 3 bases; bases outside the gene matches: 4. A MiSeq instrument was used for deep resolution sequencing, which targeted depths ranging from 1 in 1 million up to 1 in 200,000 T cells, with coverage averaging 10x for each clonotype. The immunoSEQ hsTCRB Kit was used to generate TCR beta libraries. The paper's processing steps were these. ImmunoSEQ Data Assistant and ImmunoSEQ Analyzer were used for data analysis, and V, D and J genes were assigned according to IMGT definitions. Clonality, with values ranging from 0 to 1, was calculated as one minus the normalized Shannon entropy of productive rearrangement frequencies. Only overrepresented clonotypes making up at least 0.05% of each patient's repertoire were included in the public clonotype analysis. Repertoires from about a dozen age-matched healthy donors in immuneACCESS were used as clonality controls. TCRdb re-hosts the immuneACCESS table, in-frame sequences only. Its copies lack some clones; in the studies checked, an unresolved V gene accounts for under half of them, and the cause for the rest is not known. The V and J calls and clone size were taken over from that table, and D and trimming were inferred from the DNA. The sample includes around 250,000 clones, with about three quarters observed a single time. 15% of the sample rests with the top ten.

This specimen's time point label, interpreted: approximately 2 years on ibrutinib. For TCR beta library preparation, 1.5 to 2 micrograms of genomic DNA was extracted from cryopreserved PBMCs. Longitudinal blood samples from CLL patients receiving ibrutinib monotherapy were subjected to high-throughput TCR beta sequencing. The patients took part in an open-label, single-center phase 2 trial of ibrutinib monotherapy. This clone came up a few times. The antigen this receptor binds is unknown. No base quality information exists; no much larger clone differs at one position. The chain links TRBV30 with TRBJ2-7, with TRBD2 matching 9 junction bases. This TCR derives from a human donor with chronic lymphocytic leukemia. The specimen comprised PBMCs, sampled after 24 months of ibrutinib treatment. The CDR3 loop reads CAWSGFSGSYEQYF. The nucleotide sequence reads TGTGCCTGGAGTGGTTTTAGCGGGAGCTACGAGCAGTACTTC.